The rows below give T cell receptor beta chains drawn from one sample of a study of blood T cell repertoires in COVID-19. Sequencing was performed with immunoSEQ multiplex PCR; in TCRdb, only in-frame clones are kept and a portion is missing. The table records 150,000 to 200,000 clones, over 80% of them present only once. What was sequenced was PBMCs or T cells enriched from blood (not recorded which). The source is a woman under 40 who had been exposed to COVID-19. Both conserved end residues are part of each CDR3. The order of the fields is V gene, clone size, D gene, J gene, CDR3 DNA, CDR3 protein. A D gene is named only where the DNA matches it firmly. Only part of the rows carry a size: once, few, many, or a class if the clone is expanded.

>TRBV19|NA|TRBD2|TRBJ2-4
TGTGCCAGTAGTATTGCTAGCGGGGGAGACTTATTCTTTGCCAAAAACATTCAGTACTTC
CASSIASGGDLFFAKNIQYF
>TRBV5-5|NA|NA|TRBJ1-1
TGTGCCAGCAACAGACTGAACACTGAAGCTTTCTTT
CASNRLNTEAFF
>TRBV19|NA|TRBD1|TRBJ1-2
TGTGCCAGCGGGAAAACAGGGGTTGGCTACACCTTC
CASGKTGVGYTF
>TRBV5-4|few|NA|TRBJ2-1
TGTGCCAGCAGCCCCAGGTCTGGGGGCGATGAGCAGTTCTTC
CASSPRSGGDEQFF
>TRBV18|NA|NA|TRBJ2-4
TGTGCCAGCTCACCGAGGGAAACTAGGGACATTCAGTACTTC
CASSPRETRDIQYF
>TRBV7-9|NA|TRBD1|TRBJ1-2
TGTGCCAGCAGCTCAAACCAGGGGGCGAGGGGCTACACCTTC
CASSSNQGARGYTF
>TRBV4-3|NA|NA|TRBJ1-2
TGCGCCAGCAGCCAAGATCGGCCAGGGATTGGCTACACCTTC
CASSQDRPGIGYTF
>TRBV30|NA|NA|TRBJ2-1
TGTGCCTGGAGTCGACTAGATGAGCAGTTCTTC
CAWSRLDEQFF
>TRBV15|NA|NA|TRBJ1-6
TGTGCCACCAGCCCCCGCAGGTGGCCTAATAATTCACCCCTCCACTTT
CATSPRRWPNNSPLHF
>TRBV4-1|few|NA|TRBJ1-1
TGCGCCAGCAGCCAAGATAGGGGCACTGAAGCTTTCTTT
CASSQDRGTEAFF
>TRBV15|NA|NA|TRBJ1-3
TGTGCCACCAGCGCAGGGATGAGACACACCATATATTTT
CATSAGMRHTIYF
>TRBV4-1|NA|TRBD1|TRBJ2-7
TGCGCCAGCAGCCAATCGACAGGGACCTACGAGCAGTACTTC
CASSQSTGTYEQYF
>TRBV19|NA|NA|TRBJ1-2
TGTGCCAGTTCTGGAACAGGGTACTCCACCATCTCTGGCTACACCTTC
CASSGTGYSTISGYTF
>TRBV6-2/TRBV6-3|NA|NA|TRBJ1-1
TGTGCCAGCAGTTCCGGGGGAAGGACTGAAGCTTTCTTT
CASSSGGRTEAFF
>TRBV10-3|NA|TRBD1|TRBJ2-1
TGTGCCATCAGTGCGGACAGGGGTGTAATGGGCGAGCAGTTCTTC
CAISADRGVMGEQFF
>TRBV5-1|NA|TRBD1|TRBJ1-5
TGCGCCAGCACATCCCCCAAACGACAGGGTTTTGAGCAGCCCCAGCATTTT
CASTSPKRQGFEQPQHF
>TRBV9|once|NA|TRBJ1-2
TGTGCCAGCAGCGTAGTCTTGGGCAGTCCGTATGGCTACACCTTC
CASSVVLGSPYGYTF
>TRBV4-3|NA|NA|TRBJ1-1
TGCGCCAGCAGCCCGGGACACCGGAACACTGAAGCTTTCTTT
CASSPGHRNTEAFF
>TRBV7-6|NA|NA|TRBJ2-1
TGTGCCAGCAGCTTATCGGGGACAAAGAATGAGCAGTTCTTC
CASSLSGTKNEQFF
>TRBV25-1|NA|NA|TRBJ1-2
TGTGCCAGCAGTGAGAATTCAGGGTTCAGCTATGGCTACACCTTC
CASSENSGFSYGYTF
>TRBV27|NA|NA|TRBJ1-5
TGTGCCAGCAGACAGAGCAATCAGCCCCAGCATTTT
CASRQSNQPQHF
>TRBV9|NA|TRBD1|TRBJ2-4
TGTGCCAGCAGCGTAGTGTTTGGGACAGGGGGAAGAGCCAAAAACATTCAGTACTTC
CASSVVFGTGGRAKNIQYF
>TRBV5-1|NA|TRBD2|TRBJ2-1
TGCGCCAGCAGAAGGTTTCTGGGCGGGGGTTCCTACAATGAGCAGTTCTTC
CASRRFLGGGSYNEQFF
>TRBV5-5|few|NA|TRBJ1-1
TGTGCCAGCAGCAACACCGGACACCTTGAAGCTTTCTTT
CASSNTGHLEAFF
>TRBV6-5|NA|NA|TRBJ1-2
TGTGCCAGCAGTTATGGGAGGTGGTATGGCTACACCTTC
CASSYGRWYGYTF
>TRBV3-1/TRBV3-2|NA|NA|TRBJ2-6
TGTGCCAGCAGCCAAGGCTTGGGGAGGACAGGCGGCTCTGGGGCCAACGTCCTGACTTTC
CASSQGLGRTGGSGANVLTF
>TRBV7-9|once|NA|TRBJ1-4
TGTGCCAGCAGCTTCCCGGGAGGTGAAAAACTGTTTTTT
CASSFPGGEKLFF
>TRBV7-9|NA|NA|TRBJ1-3
TGTGCCAGCAGCTCGTATGAGACTGGAAACACCATATATTTT
CASSSYETGNTIYF
>TRBV5-1|NA|TRBD1|TRBJ2-2
TGCGCCAGCAGCTTGTCAGGGGGAACGAACACCGGGGAGCTGTTTTTT
CASSLSGGTNTGELFF
>TRBV28|NA|TRBD1|TRBJ2-3
TGTGCCAGCACCCGAGAGGACAGGGGCACAGATACGCAGTATTTT
CASTREDRGTDTQYF
>TRBV23-1|once|TRBD2|TRBJ2-3
TGCGCCAGCAGTCAATTCCCCCGGCTAGCGGGGGGCCGCACAGATACGCAGTATTTT
CASSQFPRLAGGRTDTQYF
>TRBV9|NA|TRBD1|TRBJ2-7
TGTGCCAGCAGCAGAAGAGGAGGTCCCGGGACAGGGCATTACGAGCAGTACTTC
CASSRRGGPGTGHYEQYF
>TRBV5-1|NA|NA|TRBJ1-1
TGCGCCAGCAGCTTGGCCGGGACATCGAACACTGAAGCTTTCTTT
CASSLAGTSNTEAFF
>TRBV2|NA|NA|TRBJ1-1
TGTGCCAGCAGAGCCAGGATGAACACTGAAGCTTTCTTT
CASRARMNTEAFF
>TRBV9|NA|NA|TRBJ1-4
TGTGCCAGCAGCCCACCCTCCTCGGGGGGTGAAAAACTGTTTTTT
CASSPPSSGGEKLFF
>TRBV10-3|once|TRBD1|TRBJ2-7
TGTGCCACCAGGACAGGGTTAAACGAGCAGTACTTC
CATRTGLNEQYF
>TRBV27|NA|NA|TRBJ2-1
TGTGCCAGCACGGTCGGGGGAAGTTACAATGAGCAGTTCTTC
CASTVGGSYNEQFF
>TRBV6-1|few|NA|TRBJ1-1
TGTGCCAGCAGTGCGACCGTTGGGATAGGAGCGGACACTGAAGCTTTCTTT
CASSATVGIGADTEAFF
>TRBV2|NA|NA|TRBJ2-2
TGTGCCAGCAGCGAGGGTCCTCGGCGAGGGGAGCTGTTTTTT
CASSEGPRRGELFF
>TRBV6-2/TRBV6-3|NA|NA|TRBJ2-7
TGTGCCAGCAGTTACGAAGCGGGTCGGGACGAGCAGTACTTC
CASSYEAGRDEQYF
>TRBV7-9|NA|NA|TRBJ1-2
TGTGCCAGCAGGACGGTCCCCAGGGCCTACTCTAACTATGGCTACACCTTC
CASRTVPRAYSNYGYTF